This T cell receptor (beta chain) comes out of a study of T cell repertoires in cytomegalovirus infection. Study summary: Evidence of both CMV infection and a matching HLA type came from public TCR beta signatures.

TCRdb reprocessed the reads via MiXCR and lists one record per CDR3 protein. The repertoire has more than 250,000 distinct CDR3 sequences, approximately 25% of them found once; the top ten carry approximately 12%. In the case of this clonotype: Its antigen is as yet unknown.

This specimen was cultured PBMCs, taken from culture after CMV antigen stimulation. This TCR derives from a human donor in good health (CMV status not recorded). Some clones in this sample may be carry-over from other donors' samples.

The CDR3 DNA is TGTGCCAGCAGCCAAGCGGGAGGACAAGAGACCCAGTACTTC. Its protein product is CASSQAGGQETQYF. This rearrangement joins TRBV3-1 to TRBJ2-5; TRBD2 agrees at 7 bases. Germline V CDR1 and CDR2: LGHDT, YNNKEL (reference sequence). The CDR3 loop spans 14 amino acids. Unmatched junction bases numbered 1, after V lost 1 base and J lost 2 bases.